The 23 T cell receptor beta chains below all came from one sample that was sequenced in a study of T cell responses to AZD1222 COVID-19 vaccine (dated by TCRdb to the early 2020s). The library came from the immunoSEQ multiplex PCR assay. The table was pulled from immuneACCESS by TCRdb, which kept in-frame rearrangements only. Such tables lose some clones; where checked, under half of the loss comes from unresolved V genes, and the rest has no known cause. The sample includes about 120,000 clones, with 91% observed a single time. The ten largest clones add up to about 5.3% of the sample. What this sample's time point label stands for: baseline before first vaccination. Sequencing was performed on peripheral blood, taken on day 0 of AZD1222 vaccination. The receptors were gathered from an adult in good health.

Here the CDR3 reads CASSINSDMNTEAFF. DNA for the CDR3: TGTGCCAGTAGTATCAATTCAGATATGAACACTGAAGCTTTCTTT. V gene TRBV19 combines with J gene TRBJ1-1; D unclear. Germline V gene lookup returns CDR1 LNHDA and CDR2 SQIVND (reference sequence). With 3 bases removed from V and 0 bases from J, the gap between germline ends came to 11 bases. CDR3 size: 15 residues.

The gene calls are TRBV19 and TRBJ1-5; 7 bases match TRBD1. The germline CDR1 and CDR2 sequences are LNHDA and SQIVND (reference sequence). The CDR3 has 13 residues. The J segment lost 5 bases and the V segment lost 7 bases, leaving 5 bases of the junction unmatched. The DNA for the CDR3 is TGTGCCAGTACGGGACAGCTAGATCAGCCCCAGCATTTT. It encodes CASTGQLDQPQHF.

This chain links TRBV20-1 with TRBJ1-5; D gene uncertain. CDR3 length: 13 residues. Per the germline V gene, CDR1 is DFQATT and CDR2 is SNEGSKA (reference sequence). The V and J ends lost 4 bases and 6 bases respectively, with 13 bases between them. CDR3 nucleotides: TGCAGTGCTACTGACGCGTTACCTCAGCCCCAGCATTTT. This translates into CSATDALPQPQHF.

This clone was observed once. The CDR3 region has the DNA TGTGCCAGCAGCTTCGACAGGGGCACTGAAGCTTTCTTT. Amino acids: CASSFDRGTEAFF. The J gene is TRBJ1-1, the V gene TRBV5-4, with 8 bases fitting TRBD1. The CDR3 is made up of 13 amino acids. Germline lookup yields CDR1 SGHNT and CDR2 YYREEE (reference sequence). The V segment lost 2 bases and the J segment 4 bases; nucleotides outside the gene matches: 1.

This clone has only a few counts. This rearrangement joins TRBV24-1 to TRBJ1-2; 7 nucleotides align to TRBD1. J lost 10 bases, V lost 8 bases, and 12 bases had no gene match. The CDR3 is 13 residues long. The V gene's germline CDR1 is KGHDR and CDR2 SFDVKD. CDR3 DNA sequence: TGTGCCACCAAACGGGCAGGGGGGGGAAACTACACCTTC. Translating it yields CATKRAGGGNYTF.

This chain links TRBV6-5 with TRBJ2-1; weak D call: TRBD1 (6 bases). This CDR3 has 12 residues. V lost 2 bases and J lost 10, with 9 bases in between. The germline V gene has CDR1 MNHEY and CDR2 SVGAGI. CDR3 coding DNA: TGTGCCAGCAGTTACGGGGACACCGAGCAGTTCTTC. The encoded protein is CASSYGDTEQFF.

The chain is built from TRBV6-1 and TRBJ1-2; TRBD1 matches 8 bases. Trimming took 1 base from V and 4 from J; bases not matched to a gene: 2. The CDR3 length is 14 residues. Germline CDR1 MNHNS, CDR2 SASEGT. CDR3 DNA: TGTGCCAGCAGTGAAGGACAGGGGACCTATGGCTACACCTTC. This codes for CASSEGQGTYGYTF.

The chain is built from TRBV6-1 and TRBJ1-6; TRBD1 agrees at 7 bases. This CDR3 region has 15 residues. Germline trimming cut 3 bases from V and 5 bases from J; bases unmatched to any gene: 4. The V gene's germline CDR1 is MNHNS and CDR2 SASEGT. CDR3 region: CASSDRQGDNSPLHF. The CDR3 DNA reads as TGTGCCAGCAGTGACCGACAGGGCGATAATTCACCCCTCCACTTT.

The chain joins TRBV19 to TRBJ1-5; D gene ambiguous. Looked up from germline, CDR1 is LNHDA and CDR2 is SQIVND (reference sequence). The V end lost 7 bases, the J end lost 3 bases, and 10 bases lay between the germline ends. This CDR3 has 13 amino acids. The CDR3 coding sequence is TGTGCCAGTACCGGACGTTCCAATCAGCCCCAGCATTTT. It codes for CASTGRSNQPQHF.

J is TRBJ2-2 and V is TRBV2; D gene unclear. Trimming pared 6 bases from V and 6 bases from J, leaving 11 bases between. Germline-derived CDR1 and CDR2 are SNHLY and FYNNEI. The CDR3 consists of 13 residues. CDR3 nucleotides: TGTGCCAGCAGCTTTCGTCCCGCCGGGGAGCTGTTTTTT. Amino acid sequence: CASSFRPAGELFF.

The J gene is TRBJ1-5, the V gene TRBV7-2, with a possible D match to TRBD1 (5 bases). With 5 bases removed from V and 0 bases from J, the gap between germline ends came to 14 bases. The CDR3 is 16 residues long. Germline loops: CDR1 SGHTA, CDR2 FQGNSA. CDR3 residues: CASSPRGTHSNQPQHF. In nucleotides, the CDR3 is TGTGCCAGCAGCCCCCGCGGGACCCATAGCAATCAGCCCCAGCATTTT.

The chain has TRBV12-5 and TRBJ1-1; a possible D gene is TRBD1 (5 bases). The V gene's germline CDR1 is LGHNT and CDR2 FRNRAP. The V and J ends lost 6 bases and 7 bases respectively, with 24 bases between them. The CDR3 runs to 16 residues. The CDR3 sequence: CASGPYLSRQRGEAFF. The CDR3 DNA follows: TGTGCTAGTGGCCCTTATCTGAGCCGGCAGAGGGGTGAAGCTTTCTTT. The variable domain in full, completed from reference TRBV12-5 and TRBJ1-1, reads DARVTQTPRHKVTEMGQEVTMRCQPILGHNTVFWYRQTMMQGLELLAYFRNRAPLDDSGMPKDRFSAEMPDATLATLKIQPSEPRDSAVYFCASGPYLSRQRGEAFFGQGTRLTVV.

The chain combines TRBV6-5 with TRBJ2-3, with TRBD1 matching 7 bases. CDR3 length: 14 amino acids. V shed 5 bases and J 3 bases; nucleotides not matched to a gene: 5. Germline V gene lookup returns CDR1 MNHEY and CDR2 SVGAGI. The CDR3, as DNA: TGTGCCAGCAGTCAGAACAGGGGTACAGATACGCAGTATTTT. Its translation: CASSQNRGTDTQYF.

The chain carries TRBV18 and TRBJ2-2; 10 bases fit TRBD1. Germline assignment: CDR1 KGHSH and CDR2 LQKENI. The CDR3 is 18 amino acids. The trim removed 3 bases at V and 0 bases at J, leaving 7 bases unmatched. The CDR3 spells CASSPRDRGKANTGELFF. The CDR3 bases are TGTGCCAGCTCACCCCGGGACAGGGGAAAGGCGAACACCGGGGAGCTGTTTTTT.

This clone was observed a single time. The rearrangement joins TRBV5-1 to TRBJ2-1; tentatively, D is TRBD1 (6 bases). CDR1 and CDR2 from the germline V gene are SGHRS and YFSETQ. This CDR3 has 13 residues. The V end was cut by 0 bases, the J end by 15 bases, with 16 bases between. CDR3 coding DNA: TGCGCCAGCAGCTTGGGTCCCGGGACACCTCGGTTCTTC. Amino acid sequence: CASSLGPGTPRFF.

The V call is TRBV18, the J call TRBJ2-3; 9 positions match TRBD2. Germline-derived CDR1 and CDR2 are KGHSH and LQKENI. CDR3 length: 16 residues. J was trimmed by 2 bases and V by 1 base; bases with no gene match: 4. In DNA form, the CDR3 reads TGTGCCAGCTCACCACTCGCGGGAGGGTTCACAGATACGCAGTATTTT. Translating it yields CASSPLAGGFTDTQYF.

J is TRBJ1-3 and V is TRBV11-2; D not certain. The CDR3 covers 14 residues. Per the germline V gene, CDR1 is SGHAT and CDR2 is FQNNGV. Between the trimmed V and J ends, which lost 1 base and 0 bases, there was a span of 4 bases. This chain's CDR3 is CASSLGYSGNTIYF. In nucleotides, the CDR3 is TGTGCCAGCAGCTTAGGGTACTCTGGAAACACCATATATTTT.

The chain recombines TRBV10-2 with TRBJ2-1; D may be TRBD1 (5 bases). CDR1 and CDR2 from the germline V gene are WSHSY and SAAADI. With 6 bases removed from V and 4 bases from J, the gap between germline ends came to 10 bases. The CDR3 has 13 residues. The CDR3 loop reads CASRDTMYNEQFF. DNA for the CDR3: TGCGCCAGCAGGGACACTATGTACAATGAGCAGTTCTTC.

J is TRBJ2-1 and V is TRBV6-5; the D gene is possibly TRBD2 (5 bases). The CDR3 has 16 amino acids. V lost 0 bases and J lost 0, with 9 bases in between. Germline V gene lookup returns CDR1 MNHEY and CDR2 SVGAGI. Here the CDR3 DNA reads TGTGCCAGCAGTTACTCGACAACTAGCTCCTACAATGAGCAGTTCTTC. This encodes CASSYSTTSSYNEQFF.

This rearrangement joins TRBV19 to TRBJ1-2; D uncertain. Trimming shortened V by 3 bases and J by 8 bases, and 16 bases separated the two germline ends. Germline CDR1 LNHDA, CDR2 SQIVND (reference sequence). This CDR3 comprises 14 residues. The CDR3 DNA reads TGTGCCAGTAGTATGAGGGTCAGGACGGAGGGCTACACCTTC. It specifies CASSMRVRTEGYTF.

This chain links TRBV19 with TRBJ1-1, with 7 bases lining up with TRBD1. CDR1 and CDR2 from the germline V gene are LNHDA and SQIVND (reference sequence). The CDR3 consists of 13 residues. After removal of 6 bases from V and 3 bases from J, the junction contained 4 bases not matched to a gene. The CDR3 nucleotides read TGTGCCAGTAGCCTGGGACAGTACACTGAAGCTTTCTTT. Amino acids: CASSLGQYTEAFF.

The V gene is TRBV10-2, the J gene TRBJ1-2, with TRBD1 identical over 9 bases. The CDR3 extends over 18 amino acids. V gave up 2 bases and J gave up 5 bases; unmatched junction bases: 15. The germline CDR1 and CDR2 sequences are WSHSY and SAAADI. CDR3 DNA: TGCGCCAGCAGTGAGGAGGGGCGGACAGGGGCCGTCGGGTATGGCTACACCTTC. This translates into CASSEEGRTGAVGYGYTF.

The chain combines TRBV2 with TRBJ2-7; D is ambiguous. Germline-derived CDR1 and CDR2 are SNHLY and FYNNEI. The CDR3 runs 14 residues. Trimming stripped 1 base from V and 3 bases from J, with 10 bases between. CDR3 residues: CASSEVRGNYEQYF. CDR3 nucleotide sequence: TGTGCCAGCAGTGAAGTTCGAGGTAACTACGAGCAGTACTTC.